This T cell receptor beta chain is from a study of T cells in Graves' hyperthyroidism and ophthalmopathy. When ophthalmopathy did not progress within 18 months, Graves' hyperthyroidism was considered stable. Patients aged 18 to 65 with hyperthyroidism were newly diagnosed, with duration under 2 months. Uncontrolled infection, other autoimmune disease, pregnancy or lactation led to exclusion. RNA transcripts were the template for amplifying TCR beta CDR3 regions. An initial round of RT-PCR targeting the TCR CDR3 relied on the HTBI primer set. MiXCR, run by TCRdb on the multiplex PCR reads, gives a single entry per CDR3 protein. The sample contains roughly 570,000 distinct CDR3 sequences, roughly 50% of which appear only once. CDR3 size: 14 residues. Per germline, CDR1 SGHTA and CDR2 FQGTGA. The germline V and J ends were trimmed by 5 bases and 6 bases, with 15 bases remaining between them. This clonotype was seen just once.

The V call is TRBV7-3, the J call TRBJ2-3; D gene uncertain. Material for sequencing was peripheral blood or thyroid tissue (not recorded which). The receptor was isolated from a woman between 18 and 29 years old with Graves' hyperthyroidism. CDR3 sequence: CASSAVVGSDTQYF. The CDR3 DNA follows: TGTGCCAGCAGCGCCGTCGTTGGTAGCGATACGCAGTATTTT.